These 5 T cell receptor beta chains were all obtained from the same sample, sequenced in a study of CD8 T cells in ankylosing spondylitis. A single record per CDR3 protein comes from TCRdb applying MiXCR to the 5' RACE reads. In the table there are approximately 190,000 distinct CDR3 sequences, approximately 13% of which are singletons. Specimen: blood, either unsorted or a sorted T cell fraction (not recorded which). The receptors originated from a female donor with ankylosing spondylitis or in good health (not recorded which).

This clonotype occurred many times. This chain links TRBV27 with TRBJ2-7; 12 positions agree with TRBD1. CDR1 and CDR2 from the germline V gene are MNHEY and SMNVEV (reference sequence). This CDR3 has 16 amino acids. V lost 6 bases to trimming and J lost 3 bases; unmatched junction nucleotides: 9. The DNA of the CDR3 is TGTGCCAGCAGCTCCGGGACAGGGGGCCCAAACTACGAGCAGTACTTC. Residues: CASSSGTGGPNYEQYF.

The gene calls are TRBV7-8 and TRBJ2-3; 14 nucleotides match TRBD2. Germline values: CDR1 SGHVS, CDR2 FQNEAQ. With V trimmed by 4 bases and J by 2 bases, 5 bases remained unmatched. CDR3 length: 17 residues. CDR3 nucleotide sequence: TGTGCCAGCAGCTGGGGACTAGCGGGAGTACCCACAGATACGCAGTATTTT. This sequence encodes CASSWGLAGVPTDTQYF.

This sequence joins TRBV4-3 and TRBJ2-7, with TRBD1 identical over 8 bases. The CDR3 is 15 amino acids. Germline V gives CDR1 LGHNA, CDR2 YSLEER. V dropped 0 bases and J dropped 6; count of bases not matched to a gene: 7. The CDR3 is CASSQEEQGGREQYF. The CDR3 DNA is TGCGCCAGCAGCCAAGAGGAACAGGGGGGCCGCGAGCAGTACTTC.

At least ten counts were recorded for this clonotype. The V gene is TRBV12-3 or TRBV12-4, the J gene TRBJ1-1; 11 positions agree with TRBD1. The CDR3 has 17 residues. Trimming removed 4 bases from V and 2 bases from J; junction bases left unmatched: 9. As DNA, the CDR3 is TGTGCCAGCAGTTGGCCAGGGACAGGGGGGAAAAACACTGAAGCTTTCTTT. Amino acids: CASSWPGTGGKNTEAFF.

With regard to this clonotype: A much larger clone lies a single base off, so this may be a read error. The rearrangement links TRBV10-3 to TRBJ2-2, with D unclear. The CDR3 sequence is 14 residues long. Trimming shortened V by 2 bases and J by 5 bases, and 9 bases separated the two germline ends. Per the germline V gene, CDR1 is ENHRY and CDR2 is SYGVKD. CDR3 residues: CAISEPPRTGELFF. CDR3 sequence (DNA): TGTGCCATCAGTGAGCCGCCGAGGACCGGGGAGCTGTTTTTT.